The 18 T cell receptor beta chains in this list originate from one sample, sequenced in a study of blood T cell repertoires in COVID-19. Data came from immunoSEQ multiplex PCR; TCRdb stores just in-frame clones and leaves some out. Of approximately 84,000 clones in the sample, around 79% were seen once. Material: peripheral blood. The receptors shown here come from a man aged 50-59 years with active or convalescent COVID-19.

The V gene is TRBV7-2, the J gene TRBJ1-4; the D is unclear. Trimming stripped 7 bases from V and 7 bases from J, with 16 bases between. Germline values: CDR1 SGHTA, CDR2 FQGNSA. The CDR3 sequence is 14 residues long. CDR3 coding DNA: TGTGCCAGCACCAAGGGAGGGATTGGTGAAAAACTGTTTTTT. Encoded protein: CASTKGGIGEKLFF.

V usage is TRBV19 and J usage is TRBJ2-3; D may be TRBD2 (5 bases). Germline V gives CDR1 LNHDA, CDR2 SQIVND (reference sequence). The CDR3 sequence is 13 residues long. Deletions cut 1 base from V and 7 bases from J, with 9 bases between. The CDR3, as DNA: TGTGCCAGTAGTATAGCGGGAAGGAATACGCAGTATTTT. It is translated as CASSIAGRNTQYF.

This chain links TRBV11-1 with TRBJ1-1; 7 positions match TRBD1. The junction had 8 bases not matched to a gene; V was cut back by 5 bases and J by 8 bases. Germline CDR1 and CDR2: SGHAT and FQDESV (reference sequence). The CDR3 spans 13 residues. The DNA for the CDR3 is TGTGCCAGCAGCCAGGACAGGTCTGGAGAAGCTTTCTTT. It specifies CASSQDRSGEAFF.

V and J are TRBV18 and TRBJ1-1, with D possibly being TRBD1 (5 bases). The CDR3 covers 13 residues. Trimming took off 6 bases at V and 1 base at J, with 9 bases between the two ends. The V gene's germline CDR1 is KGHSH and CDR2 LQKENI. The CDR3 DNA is TGTGCCAGCTCGCAAACAGGGAACACTGAAGCTTTCTTT. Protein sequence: CASSQTGNTEAFF.

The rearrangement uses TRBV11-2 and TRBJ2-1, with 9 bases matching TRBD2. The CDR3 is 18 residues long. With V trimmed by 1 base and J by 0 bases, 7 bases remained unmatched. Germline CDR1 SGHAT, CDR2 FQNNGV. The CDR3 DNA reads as TGTGCCAGCAGCTTAGTCTTCGGTAGCGGGGGCTCCTACAATGAGCAGTTCTTC. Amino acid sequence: CASSLVFGSGGSYNEQFF.

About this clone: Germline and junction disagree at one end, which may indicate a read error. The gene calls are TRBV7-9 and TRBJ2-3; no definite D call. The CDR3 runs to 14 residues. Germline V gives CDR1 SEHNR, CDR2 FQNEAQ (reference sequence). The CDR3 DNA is TGTGCCAGCAGCTCGGTTACGGGTCCCCAATTGAAGAGTTTT. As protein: CASSSVTGPQLKSF.

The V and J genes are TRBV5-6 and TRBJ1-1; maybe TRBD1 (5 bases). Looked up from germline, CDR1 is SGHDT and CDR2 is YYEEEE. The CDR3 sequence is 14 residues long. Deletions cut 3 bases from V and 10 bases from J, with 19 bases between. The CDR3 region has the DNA TGTGCCAGCAGCTCACGACGGGGGAGTGGGGGAGCTTTCTTT. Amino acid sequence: CASSSRRGSGGAFF.

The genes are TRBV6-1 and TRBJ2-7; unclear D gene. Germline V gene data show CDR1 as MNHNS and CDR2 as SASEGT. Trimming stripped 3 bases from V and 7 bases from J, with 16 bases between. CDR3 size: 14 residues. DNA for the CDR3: TGTGCCAGCAGTGAGGCAGAGGATAGGCGTGAGCAGTACTTC. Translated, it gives CASSEAEDRREQYF.

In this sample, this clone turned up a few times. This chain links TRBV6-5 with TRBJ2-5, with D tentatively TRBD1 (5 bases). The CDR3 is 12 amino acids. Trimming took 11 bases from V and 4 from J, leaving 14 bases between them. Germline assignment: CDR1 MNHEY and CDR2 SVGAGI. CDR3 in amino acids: CALAGTGETQYF. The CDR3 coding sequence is TGTGCCCTCGCCGGCACAGGAGAGACCCAGTACTTC.

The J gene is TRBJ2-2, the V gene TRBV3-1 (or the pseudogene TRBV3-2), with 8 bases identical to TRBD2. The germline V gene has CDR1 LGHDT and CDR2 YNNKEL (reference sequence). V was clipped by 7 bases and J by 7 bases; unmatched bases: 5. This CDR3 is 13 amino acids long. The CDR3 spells CASTGLAGGELFF. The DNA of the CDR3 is TGTGCCAGCACCGGCCTAGCGGGCGGGGAGCTGTTTTTT.

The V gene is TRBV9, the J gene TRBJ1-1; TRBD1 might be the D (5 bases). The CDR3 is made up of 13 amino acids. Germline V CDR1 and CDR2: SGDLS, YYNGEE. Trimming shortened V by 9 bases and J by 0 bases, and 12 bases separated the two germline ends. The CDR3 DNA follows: TGTGCCACATCACAGGAGTTGAACACTGAAGCTTTCTTT. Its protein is CATSQELNTEAFF.

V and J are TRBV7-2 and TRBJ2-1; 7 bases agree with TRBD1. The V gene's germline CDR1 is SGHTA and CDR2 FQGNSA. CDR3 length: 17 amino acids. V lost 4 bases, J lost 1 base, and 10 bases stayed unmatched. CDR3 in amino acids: CASSSMETGSSYNEQFF. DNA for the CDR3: TGTGCCAGCAGCTCAATGGAGACAGGGTCGTCCTACAATGAGCAGTTCTTC.

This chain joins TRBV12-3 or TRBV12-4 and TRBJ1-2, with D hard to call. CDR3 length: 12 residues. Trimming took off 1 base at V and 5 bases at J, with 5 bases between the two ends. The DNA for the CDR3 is TGTGCCAGCAGTTTAGTCGGGTATGGCTACACCTTC. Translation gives CASSLVGYGYTF.

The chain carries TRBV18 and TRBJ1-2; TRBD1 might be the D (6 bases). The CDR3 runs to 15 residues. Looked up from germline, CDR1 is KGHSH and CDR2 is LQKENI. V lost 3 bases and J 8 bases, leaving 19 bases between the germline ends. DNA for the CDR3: TGTGCCAGCTCACCTCCGACTGGGGGCTTGGGCGGCTACACCTTC. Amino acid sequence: CASSPPTGGLGGYTF.

The CDR3 region is CAGPGSGTSGVLNSYEQYF. CDR3 bases: TGTGCCGGCCCTGGATCCGGGACTAGCGGGGTGCTCAACTCCTACGAGCAGTACTTC. V and J are TRBV21-1 and TRBJ2-7; TRBD2, the D gene given by the table, was not confirmed from the DNA. TRBV21-1 is a documented pseudogene. The CDR3 extends over 19 amino acids.

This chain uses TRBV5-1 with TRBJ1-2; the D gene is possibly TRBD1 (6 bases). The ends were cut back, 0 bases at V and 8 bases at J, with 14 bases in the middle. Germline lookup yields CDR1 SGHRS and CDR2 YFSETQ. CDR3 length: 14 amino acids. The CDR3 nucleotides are TGCGCCAGCAGCTTGGATGGGGGGGCGAGAGGCTACACCTTC. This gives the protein CASSLDGGARGYTF.

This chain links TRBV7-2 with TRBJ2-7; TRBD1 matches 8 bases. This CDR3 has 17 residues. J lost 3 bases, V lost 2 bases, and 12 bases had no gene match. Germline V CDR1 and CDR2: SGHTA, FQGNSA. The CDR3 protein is CASSLTAPGTGVYEQYF. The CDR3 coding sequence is TGTGCCAGCAGCTTAACCGCCCCCGGGACAGGAGTCTACGAGCAGTACTTC.

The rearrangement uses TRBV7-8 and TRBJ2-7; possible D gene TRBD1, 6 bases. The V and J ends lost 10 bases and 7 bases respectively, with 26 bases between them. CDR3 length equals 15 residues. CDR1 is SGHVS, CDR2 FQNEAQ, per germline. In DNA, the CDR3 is TGTGCCACCAGGGTATCGTCAGGGGCCCTTGGGGAGCAGTACTTC. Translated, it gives CATRVSSGALGEQYF.